This TCR beta chain was captured in a study of blood T cell repertoires in COVID-19. Overall study context: Samples representing acute and convalescent COVID-19 were sourced from the United States, Italy and Spain. T cells, B-cell-depleted T cells, or PBMCs supplied cDNA or gDNA.

In the authors' workflow: How many nucleated cells were present was estimated from reference gene primer amplification. Sequencing used immunoSEQ multiplex PCR; TCRdb keeps in-frame clones, though not all of them. V and J calls and clone size are given by that table; D and trimming were obtained from the DNA. This sample has around 150,000 clones, with approximately 89% found just once. Material for sequencing was peripheral blood. This TCR was recovered from a man aged 55-75 years with active or convalescent COVID-19.

For the CDR3, the DNA is TGCGCCAGCAGCGGGAGGGGAAGCACAGATACGCAGTATTTT. It is translated as CASSGRGSTDTQYF. The rearrangement joins TRBV10-1 to TRBJ2-3, with 8 bases that match TRBD2. After removal of 6 bases from V and 0 bases from J, the junction contained 2 bases not matched to a gene. The CDR3 runs 14 residues. From germline, CDR1 is WNHNN and CDR2 SYGVQD (reference sequence).